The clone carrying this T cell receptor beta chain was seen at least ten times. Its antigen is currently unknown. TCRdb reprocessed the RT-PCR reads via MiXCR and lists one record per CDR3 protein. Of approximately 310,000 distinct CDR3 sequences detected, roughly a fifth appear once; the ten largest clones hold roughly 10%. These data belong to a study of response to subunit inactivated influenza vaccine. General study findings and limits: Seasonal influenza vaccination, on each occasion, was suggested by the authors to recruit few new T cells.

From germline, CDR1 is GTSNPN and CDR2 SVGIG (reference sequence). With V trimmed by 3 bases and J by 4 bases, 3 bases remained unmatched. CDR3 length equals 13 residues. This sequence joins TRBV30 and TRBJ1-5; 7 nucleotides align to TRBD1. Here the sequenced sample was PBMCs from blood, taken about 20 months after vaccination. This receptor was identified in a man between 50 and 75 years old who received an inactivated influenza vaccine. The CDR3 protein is CAWRPGGNQPQHF. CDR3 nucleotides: TGTGCCTGGAGGCCAGGGGGAAATCAGCCCCAGCATTTT. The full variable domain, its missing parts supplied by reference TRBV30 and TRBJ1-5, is SQTIHQWPATLVQPVGSPLSLECTVEGTSNPNLYWYRQAAGRGLQLLFYSVGIGQISSEVPQNLSASRPQDRQFILSSKKLLLSDSGFYLCAWRPGGNQPQHFGDGTRLSIL.